This TCR beta chain is from a study of T cells after posttransplantation cyclophosphamide. This clone appeared many times. Its antigen is still unknown. General study findings and limits: After PTCy, TRB diversity resembled that of CNI/methotrexate controls. Later blood repertoires were often dominated by clones from the donor CD8+ memory compartment.

J was trimmed by 0 bases and V by 5 bases; bases with no gene match: 5. The CDR3 is made up of 15 amino acids. In germline, CDR1 is SGHAT, CDR2 FQDESV (reference sequence). Measured with immunoSEQ multiplex PCR; TCRdb has only the in-frame clones, and not every one. The sample presents around 44,000 clones, none singletons. The sequencing sample was made of PBMCs. The V and J genes are TRBV11-1 and TRBJ2-3; 7 nucleotides line up with TRBD2. This TCR was recovered from a man aged 35-49 years in good health, CMV-negative, and a related stem cell transplant donor. CDR3 nucleotides: TGTGCCAGCAGCAAAGCGGGGCTGAGCACAGATACGCAGTATTTT. Translation: CASSKAGLSTDTQYF.